This T cell receptor (beta chain) originates from a study of blood T cell repertoires in COVID-19. Looking at the study overall: From the United States, Italy and Spain came samples of acute and convalescent COVID-19. Sample material is recorded as cDNA or gDNA derived from T cells, B-cell-depleted T cells, or PBMCs.

The CDR3 is 15 residues long. In germline, CDR1 is MNHEY, CDR2 SVGAGI. Trimming took 2 bases from V and 3 from J; bases not matched to a gene: 6. How the authors handled the data: Estimated nucleated cell counts came from reference gene primer amplification. Method: immunoSEQ multiplex PCR; TCRdb's copy keeps in-frame clones and lacks some. Clonal size and the V and J genes are those of that table, whereas D and trimming came from the DNA. Among fewer than 200,000 clones listed, around 85% were seen once. The clonotype was recovered from a man between 45 and 60 years old with active or convalescent COVID-19. The chain carries TRBV6-5 and TRBJ1-2; TRBD1 matches at 7 bases. The sequenced material came from peripheral blood. CDR3 coding DNA: TGTGCCAGCAGTTACAGGGGGCGGGTGGACTATGGCTACACCTTC. It codes for CASSYRGRVDYGYTF.